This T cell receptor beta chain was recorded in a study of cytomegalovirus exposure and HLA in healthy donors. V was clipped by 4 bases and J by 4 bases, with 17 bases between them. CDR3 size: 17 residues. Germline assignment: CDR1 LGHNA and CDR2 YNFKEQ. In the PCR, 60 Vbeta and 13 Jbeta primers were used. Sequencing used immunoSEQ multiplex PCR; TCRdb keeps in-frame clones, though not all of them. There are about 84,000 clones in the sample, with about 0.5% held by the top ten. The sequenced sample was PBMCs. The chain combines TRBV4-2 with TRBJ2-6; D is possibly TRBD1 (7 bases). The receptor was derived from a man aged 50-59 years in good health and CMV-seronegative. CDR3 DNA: TGTGCCAGCAGCCCCACAGGGGAGGCATCGGGGGCCAACGTCCTGACTTTC. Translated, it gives CASSPTGEASGANVLTF.